This TCR beta chain was found in a study of blood T cell repertoires in COVID-19. Overall study context: From the United States, Italy and Spain came samples of acute and convalescent COVID-19. In each case, the material was cDNA or gDNA derived from T cells, B-cell-depleted T cells, or PBMCs.

Per the original data handling: For nucleated cells, counts were estimated from reference gene primer amplification. Using immunoSEQ multiplex PCR, the repertoire was profiled, and TCRdb retains in-frame clones only, with some absent. That table furnishes V, J and clone size, whereas the DNA furnished D and trimming. Among tens of thousands of clones, about nine tenths were seen once, and the ten largest hold roughly 3.2%. Trimming removed 0 bases from V and 0 bases from J, with 18 bases in between. CDR3 length: 17 residues. CDR1 and CDR2 from the germline V gene are GTSNPN and SVGIG (reference sequence).

The source material was peripheral blood. The chain has TRBV30 and TRBJ2-7, with a possible D match to TRBD1 (6 bases). This clonotype was obtained from a man aged 45-60 years with active COVID-19. DNA for the CDR3: TGTGCCTGGAGTGTACCATCCAGGGGTGTCCGCTCCTACGAGCAGTACTTC. This codes for CAWSVPSRGVRSYEQYF.